Below are 30 T cell receptor beta chains sequenced from a single sample in a study of identical twins. TCRdb re-called the 5' RACE reads through MiXCR, storing one row per CDR3 protein. The data show a few hundred thousand distinct CDR3 sequences, over 9.5% seen once. The specimen sequenced was memory T cells sorted from blood. These receptors were taken from a man aged 50 to 60 in good health.

This clonotype appeared many times. The chain combines TRBV27 with TRBJ2-3, with D unclear. CDR3 length: 15 residues. Per germline, CDR1 MNHEY and CDR2 SMNVEV (reference sequence). Trimming stripped 5 bases from V and 2 bases from J, with 14 bases between. The DNA for the CDR3 is TGTGCCAGCAGTCCTGGCCTGGCAGACACAGATACGCAGTATTTT. This codes for CASSPGLADTDTQYF.

This clonotype was observed a handful of times. The rearrangement joins TRBV5-6 to TRBJ2-7, with a tentative D call TRBD1 (6 bases). The CDR3 has 16 amino acids. With 3 bases removed from V and 0 bases from J, the gap between germline ends came to 16 bases. Germline CDR1 reads SGHDT; CDR2 reads YYEEEE. CDR3 protein: CASSWGHFRSSYEQYF. As DNA, the CDR3 is TGTGCCAGCAGCTGGGGACATTTCCGCAGCTCCTACGAGCAGTACTTC.

This clonotype has a handful of counts. V usage is TRBV6-5 and J usage is TRBJ2-3, with D possibly being TRBD1 (6 bases). The CDR3 extends over 12 amino acids. The germline V and J ends were trimmed by 2 bases and 9 bases, with 9 bases remaining between them. Germline V gives CDR1 MNHEY, CDR2 SVGAGI. As DNA, the CDR3 is TGTGCCAGCAGTTACGATACAGGGACGCAGTATTTT. Protein product: CASSYDTGTQYF.

This clonotype was counted ten times or more. This chain connects TRBV11-2 to TRBJ2-7; no firm D call. This CDR3 is 13 amino acids long. V lost 1 base to trimming and J lost 1 base, with 5 bases between them. In germline, CDR1 is SGHAT, CDR2 FQNNGV. CDR3 amino acids: CASSLGESYEQYF. In DNA, the CDR3 is TGTGCCAGCAGCTTAGGGGAATCCTACGAGCAGTACTTC.

This clonotype has a count of ten or more. This sequence joins TRBV5-1 and TRBJ2-1; weak D call: TRBD2 (6 bases). The CDR3 totals 16 residues. V lost 2 bases to trimming and J lost 8 bases, with 20 bases between them. The germline V gene has CDR1 SGHRS and CDR2 YFSETQ. The DNA of the CDR3 is TGCGCCAGCAGCTTCATGGGTACGGGGGTCGGCGATGAGCAGTTCTTC. Amino acid sequence: CASSFMGTGVGDEQFF.

This clonotype has only a few counts. This sequence joins TRBV27 and TRBJ2-1, with 13 bases lining up with TRBD2. This CDR3 comprises 15 residues. Germline V gene lookup returns CDR1 MNHEY and CDR2 SMNVEV (reference sequence). Losses at the gene ends were 4 bases for V and 6 bases for J; bases not matched to a gene: 3. CDR3 sequence: CASSSGTSGVNEQFF. The CDR3 DNA reads TGTGCCAGCAGTTCCGGGACTAGCGGGGTCAATGAGCAGTTCTTC.

J is TRBJ1-6 and V is TRBV20-1, with 8 bases lining up with TRBD1. The CDR3 covers 19 residues. V lost 3 bases to trimming and J lost 1 base; unmatched junction nucleotides: 14. Germline V gives CDR1 DFQATT, CDR2 SNEGSKA (reference sequence). In DNA, the CDR3 is TGCAGTGCTAGCGGCACTCCAGGGGGCCGGGAGTCCTATAATTCACCCCTCCACTTT. As protein: CSASGTPGGRESYNSPLHF.

As for this clonotype: This CDR3 is missing its conserved last phenylalanine or tryptophan, likely due to a read error. This chain links TRBV20-1 with TRBJ1-1, with 8 nucleotides matching TRBD1. Germline lookup yields CDR1 DFQATT and CDR2 SNEGSKA (reference sequence). This CDR3 is 15 amino acids long. Unmatched junction bases numbered 10, after V lost 3 bases and J lost 4 bases. The CDR3 coding sequence is TGCAGTGCTAGCGAGGTCCAGGGGGCGAGCACTGAAGCTTTCTCT. Encoded protein: CSASEVQGASTEAFS.

At least ten counts were recorded for this clonotype. The chain is built from TRBV5-1 and TRBJ1-1, with D tentatively TRBD1 (6 bases). Germline-derived CDR1 and CDR2 are SGHRS and YFSETQ. Trimming removed 3 bases at V and 0 bases at J, with 12 bases between. CDR3 length: 15 residues. The CDR3 sequence: CASSWGDNMNTEAFF. The CDR3 DNA reads as TGCGCCAGCAGCTGGGGGGACAATATGAACACTGAAGCTTTCTTT.

This chain links TRBV4-2 with TRBJ1-6, with 8 nucleotides matching TRBD1. The CDR3 runs 15 residues. With V trimmed by 5 bases and J by 6 bases, 6 bases remained unmatched. Germline values: CDR1 LGHNA, CDR2 YNFKEQ. CDR3 in amino acids: CASSYGQGPNSPLHF. DNA for the CDR3: TGTGCCAGCAGCTACGGACAGGGTCCTAATTCACCCCTCCACTTT.

The sample holds a few counts of this clonotype. V gene TRBV20-1 combines with J gene TRBJ1-4; D is perhaps TRBD1 (6 bases). This CDR3 comprises 12 residues. From germline, CDR1 is DFQATT and CDR2 SNEGSKA (reference sequence). Between the trimmed V and J ends, which lost 2 bases and 7 bases, there was a span of 8 bases. Written as DNA, the CDR3 is TGCAGTGCTAGAAGAGGGGGTGAAAAACTGTTTTTT. Translation: CSARRGGEKLFF.

The V call is TRBV7-9, the J call TRBJ2-5; tentatively, D is TRBD2 (5 bases). Trimming took 3 bases from V and 2 from J, leaving 10 bases between them. Germline V gives CDR1 SEHNR, CDR2 FQNEAQ (reference sequence). The CDR3 length is 14 residues. The DNA for the CDR3 is TGTGCCAGCAGCTTGATGAGGGCTCAAGAGACCCAGTACTTC. This gives the protein CASSLMRAQETQYF.

This clonotype has a handful of counts. The V gene is TRBV7-2, the J gene TRBJ1-6; TRBD1 matches at 9 bases. The CDR3 has 15 amino acids. Germline V lookup: CDR1 SGHTA, CDR2 FQGNSA. V was pared by 5 bases and J by 9 bases, with 8 bases of the junction left unmatched. The CDR3 sequence is CASSIGTGRGSPLHF. CDR3 sequence (DNA): TGTGCCAGCAGCATCGGGACAGGGAGGGGTTCACCCCTCCACTTT. The entire variable domain, with the rest obtained from reference TRBV7-2 and TRBJ1-6, is as follows: GAGVSQSPSNKVTEKGKDVELRCDPISGHTALYWYRQSLGQGLEFLIYFQGNSAPDKSGLPSDRFSAERTGGSVSTLTIQRTQQEDSAVYLCASSIGTGRGSPLHFGNGTRLTVT.

This clonotype was counted ten times or more. The chain couples TRBV11-2 to TRBJ2-7; D gene ambiguous. The V end lost 5 bases, the J end lost 2 bases, and 4 bases lay between the germline ends. The germline CDR1 and CDR2 sequences are SGHAT and FQNNGV. The CDR3 extends over 11 amino acids. CDR3 coding DNA: TGTGCCAGCAGCCCAGCCTACGAGCAGTACTTC. This encodes CASSPAYEQYF.

This clonotype has more than one count but fewer than ten. The J gene is TRBJ2-5, the V gene TRBV10-2, with 11 bases lining up with TRBD2. This CDR3 is built from 14 residues. With 8 bases clipped from V and 4 bases from J, the junction kept 6 bases outside the gene matches. Germline values: CDR1 WSHSY, CDR2 SAAADI. As DNA, the CDR3 is TGCGCCAGCGAGACTAGCGGGGCCCCAGAGACCCAGTACTTC. Its translation: CASETSGAPETQYF.

There are a few counts of this clonotype. The chain links TRBV2 to TRBJ2-7; D unclear. The CDR3 sequence is 15 residues long. Looked up from germline, CDR1 is SNHLY and CDR2 is FYNNEI. Trimming took off 1 base at V and 9 bases at J, with 19 bases between the two ends. The chain's CDR3 is CASSEDKHSTSWQYF. CDR3 DNA sequence: TGTGCCAGCAGTGAAGACAAGCACTCTACGAGTTGGCAGTACTTC.

This chain uses TRBV5-1 with TRBJ1-5; unclear D gene. The V and J ends lost 3 bases and 4 bases respectively, with 14 bases between them. The CDR3 contains 15 residues. From germline, CDR1 is SGHRS and CDR2 YFSETQ. CDR3 amino acids: CASSWIPGPNQPQHF. CDR3 sequence (DNA): TGCGCCAGCAGCTGGATCCCAGGACCAAATCAGCCCCAGCATTTT. Combining the CDR3 with reference TRBV5-1 and TRBJ1-5 gives the whole variable domain KAGVTQTPRYLIKTRGQQVTLSCSPISGHRSVSWYQQTPGQGLQFLFEYFSETQRNKGNFPGRFSGRQFSNSRSEMNVSTLELGDSALYLCASSWIPGPNQPQHFGDGTRLSIL.

The genes are TRBV10-3 and TRBJ1-2, with TRBD1 as a possible D gene (6 bases). This CDR3 is built from 17 residues. Trimming left V 0 bases short and J 0 bases short, with 14 bases between. CDR1 is ENHRY and CDR2 is SYGVKD in the germline V gene. The DNA for the CDR3 is TGTGCCATCAGTGAGTCTAGGGGGGCAGGAGCTAACTATGGCTACACCTTC. As protein: CAISESRGAGANYGYTF.

CDR3 region: CAWSRRGSPNTGELFF. For the CDR3, the DNA is TGTGCCTGGAGTCGCCGGGGGAGCCCAAACACCGGGGAGCTGTTTTTT. V gene TRBV30 combines with J gene TRBJ2-2, with D perhaps matching TRBD2 (6 bases). The CDR3 sequence is 16 residues long. Germline V CDR1 and CDR2: GTSNPN, SVGIG (reference sequence). The germline V and J ends were trimmed by 2 bases and 2 bases, with 15 bases remaining between them.

The sample holds many counts of this clonotype. CDR3 sequence: CASSWGAGDYEQYF. The DNA for the CDR3 is TGTGCCAGCAGCTGGGGCGCGGGAGACTACGAGCAGTACTTC. The rearrangement joins TRBV5-6 to TRBJ2-7, with 7 bases aligning to TRBD2. In germline, CDR1 is SGHDT, CDR2 YYEEEE. The trim removed 3 bases at V and 3 bases at J, leaving 6 bases unmatched. The CDR3 extends over 14 amino acids.

V usage is TRBV24-1 and J usage is TRBJ2-7; the D call may be TRBD1 or TRBD2 (5 bases each). The CDR3 has 15 amino acids. CDR1 is KGHDR, CDR2 SFDVKD, per germline. Trimming left V 4 bases short and J 2 bases short, with 14 bases between. CDR3 region: CATSDTGRPPYEQYF. The CDR3 bases are TGTGCCACCAGTGACACGGGACGGCCACCCTACGAGCAGTACTTC.

This clonotype was seen ten or more times. V is TRBV10-3 and J is TRBJ2-7; the match to TRBD2 covers 9 bases. The trim removed 3 bases at V and 2 bases at J, leaving 8 bases unmatched. Per germline, CDR1 ENHRY and CDR2 SYGVKD. This CDR3 contains 16 residues. CDR3 DNA sequence: TGTGCCATCAGTGATTCGACCCTAGCGGGAACCTACGAGCAGTACTTC. Its translation: CAISDSTLAGTYEQYF.

This clonotype occurred once. With a much larger clone just one base away, this may be a read error. The V gene is TRBV11-2, the J gene TRBJ2-7, with TRBD2 matching over 7 bases. CDR1 and CDR2 from the germline V gene are SGHAT and FQNNGV. The CDR3 sequence is 16 residues long. The CDR3 here is CAGSFGAGVSPYEQYF. The CDR3 DNA reads as TGTGCCGGCAGCTTTGGGGCGGGAGTTTCTCCTTACGAGCAGTACTTC.

This clonotype was seen at least ten times. The chain has TRBV7-9 and TRBJ2-7, with D possibly being TRBD1 (6 bases). The CDR3 is 14 residues long. Germline V gene sequence: CDR1 SEHNR, CDR2 FQNEAQ (reference sequence). V gave up 0 bases and J gave up 3 bases, with 9 bases separating them. Here the CDR3 DNA reads TGTGCCAGCAGCTTAGCTACAGGGCGCTACGAGCAGTACTTC. Translating it yields CASSLATGRYEQYF. Looking up the rest from reference TRBV7-9 and TRBJ2-7 gives the full variable domain: DTGVSQNPRHKITKRGQNVTFRCDPISEHNRLYWYRQTLGQGPEFLTYFQNEAQLEKSRLLSDRFSAERPKGSFSTLEIQRTEQGDSAMYLCASSLATGRYEQYFGPGTRLTVT.

This clonotype was counted at least ten times. V gene TRBV5-6 combines with J gene TRBJ2-1; D ambiguous. The CDR3 is 14 amino acids. Trimming left V 1 base short and J 4 bases short, with 9 bases between. Looked up from germline, CDR1 is SGHDT and CDR2 is YYEEEE. CDR3 in amino acids: CASSLLRGYNEQFF. CDR3 DNA sequence: TGTGCCAGCAGCTTGCTCAGAGGATACAATGAGCAGTTCTTC. Drawing the rest from reference TRBV5-6 and TRBJ2-1, the complete variable domain is DAGVTQSPTHLIKTRGQQVTLRCSPKSGHDTVSWYQQALGQGPQFIFQYYEEEERQRGNFPDRFSGHQFPNYSSELNVNALLLGDSALYLCASSLLRGYNEQFFGPGTRLTVL.

The V and J genes are TRBV2 and TRBJ1-5; D gene unclear. Germline V gene data show CDR1 as SNHLY and CDR2 as FYNNEI. V dropped 5 bases and J dropped 5 bases, with 16 bases sitting between them. The CDR3 is 15 amino acids. The CDR3 region is CASSLLRMRDQPQHF. CDR3 nucleotides: TGTGCCAGCAGTCTCCTACGGATGCGGGATCAGCCCCAGCATTTT.

This clonotype appeared a few times. This chain's CDR3 is CASSLGGYQETQYF. The DNA for the CDR3 is TGTGCCAGCAGCTTAGGGGGGTATCAAGAGACCCAGTACTTC. This chain joins TRBV7-2 and TRBJ2-5, with D perhaps matching TRBD1 or TRBD2 (5 bases each). The V end was cut by 1 base, the J end by 2 bases, with 8 bases between. This CDR3 is 14 amino acids long. Per germline, CDR1 SGHTA and CDR2 FQGNSA.

At least ten counts were recorded for this clonotype. CDR3 protein: CASSQEPVNSGNTIYF. The CDR3 region has the DNA TGCGCCAGCAGCCAAGAGCCAGTCAACTCTGGAAACACCATATATTTT. The rearrangement links TRBV4-1 to TRBJ1-3; D is unclear. The CDR3 consists of 16 residues. CDR1 is MGHRA and CDR2 is YSYEKL in the germline V gene. Trimming shortened V by 0 bases and J by 0 bases, and 9 bases separated the two germline ends.

The chain carries TRBV14 and TRBJ2-7; weak D call: TRBD2 (6 bases). Per the germline V gene, CDR1 is SGHDN and CDR2 is FVKESK. Trimming removed 0 bases at V and 1 base at J, with 13 bases between. The CDR3 runs to 16 residues. CDR3 nucleotides: TGTGCCAGCAGCCAAGATGGGCAGGAGGGTTCCTACGAGCAGTACTTC. Translating it yields CASSQDGQEGSYEQYF. The whole variable domain, remainder taken from reference TRBV14 and TRBJ2-7, is EAGVTQFPSHSVIEKGQTVTLRCDPISGHDNLYWYRRVMGKEIKFLLHFVKESKQDESGMPNNRFLAERTGGTYSTLKVQPAELEDSGVYFCASSQDGQEGSYEQYFGPGTRLTVT.

The chain employs TRBV20-1 and TRBJ1-1, with D perhaps matching TRBD1 (6 bases). The germline V gene encodes CDR1 DFQATT and CDR2 SNEGSKA (reference sequence). Trimming took off 0 bases at V and 13 bases at J, with 15 bases between the two ends. This CDR3 has 12 amino acids. The CDR3 DNA sequence: TGCAGTGCTAGAGATTCTTACAAGGGGGTTTTCTTT. Its translation: CSARDSYKGVFF.